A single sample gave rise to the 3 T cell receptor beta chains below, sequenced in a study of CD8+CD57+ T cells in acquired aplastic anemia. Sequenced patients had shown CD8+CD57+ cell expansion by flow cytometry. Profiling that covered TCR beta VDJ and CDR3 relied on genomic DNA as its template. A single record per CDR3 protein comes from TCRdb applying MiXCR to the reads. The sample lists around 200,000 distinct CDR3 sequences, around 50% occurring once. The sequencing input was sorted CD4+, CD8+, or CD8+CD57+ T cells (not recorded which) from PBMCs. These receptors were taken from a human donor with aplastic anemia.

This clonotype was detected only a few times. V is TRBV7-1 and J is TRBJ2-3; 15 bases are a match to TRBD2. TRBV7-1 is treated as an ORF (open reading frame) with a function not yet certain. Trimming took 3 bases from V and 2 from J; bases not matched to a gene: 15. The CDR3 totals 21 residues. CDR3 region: CASSSRGVPGTSGGTTDTQYF. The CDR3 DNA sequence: TGTGCCAGCAGCTCCAGGGGGGTTCCCGGGACTAGCGGGGGGACCACAGATACGCAGTATTTT.

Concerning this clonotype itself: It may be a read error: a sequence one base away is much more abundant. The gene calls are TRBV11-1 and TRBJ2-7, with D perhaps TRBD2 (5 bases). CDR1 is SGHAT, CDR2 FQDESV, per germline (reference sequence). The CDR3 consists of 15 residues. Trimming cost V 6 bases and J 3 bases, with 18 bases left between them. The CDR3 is CASSHPGKVVYEQYF. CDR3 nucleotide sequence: TGTGCCAGCAGTCACCCCGGGAAGGTCGTCTACGAGCAGTACTTC.

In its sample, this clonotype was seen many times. The CDR3 DNA reads TGTGCCACCAGTGATTTAGGTGCAGGGGACTCCGTGGGGCAGTTCTTC. It encodes CATSDLGAGDSVGQFF. The chain carries TRBV24-1 and TRBJ2-1; perhaps D is TRBD1 or TRBD2 (6 bases each). The CDR3 runs to 16 residues. Germline lookup yields CDR1 KGHDR and CDR2 SFDVKD. The V end lost 1 base, the J end lost 12 bases, and 21 bases lay between the germline ends.